This T cell receptor beta chain was sequenced during a study of blood T cell repertoires in COVID-19. Study summary: Sites across the United States, Italy and Spain contributed samples from acute and convalescent COVID-19. T cells, B-cell-depleted T cells, or PBMCs supplied cDNA or gDNA.

Germline-derived CDR1 and CDR2 are SGHAT and FQNNGV. The CDR3 sequence is 14 residues long. The ends were cut back, 5 bases at V and 10 bases at J, with 18 bases in the middle. The data were produced by immunoSEQ multiplex PCR, yet TCRdb's version contains in-frame clones alone and is incomplete. The data hold about 130,000 clones, with about 76% observed a single time. V and J are TRBV11-2 and TRBJ2-1; tentative D call: TRBD2 (6 bases). This clonotype was obtained from a woman aged 55-75 years with active or convalescent COVID-19. Sequencing used peripheral blood. In DNA form, the CDR3 reads TGTGCCAGCAGCCCCCGGAGGGACCCGCCAGAGCAGTTCTTC. It is translated as CASSPRRDPPEQFF.